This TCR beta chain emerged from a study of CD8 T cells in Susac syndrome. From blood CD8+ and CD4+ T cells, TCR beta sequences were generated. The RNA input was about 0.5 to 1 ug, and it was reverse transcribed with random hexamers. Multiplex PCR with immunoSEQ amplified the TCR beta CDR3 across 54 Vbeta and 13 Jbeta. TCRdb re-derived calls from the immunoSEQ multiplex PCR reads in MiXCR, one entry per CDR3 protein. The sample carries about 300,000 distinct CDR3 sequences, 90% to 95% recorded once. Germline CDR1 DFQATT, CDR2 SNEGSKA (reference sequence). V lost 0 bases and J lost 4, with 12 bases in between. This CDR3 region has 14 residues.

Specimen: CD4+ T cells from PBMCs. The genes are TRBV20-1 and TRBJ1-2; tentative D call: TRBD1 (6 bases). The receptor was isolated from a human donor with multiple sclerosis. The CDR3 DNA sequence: TGCAGTGCTAGAGATGTACAGGGCGGCTATGGCTACACCTTC. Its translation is CSARDVQGGYGYTF.